Sequencing of this T cell receptor beta chain was carried out in a study of cytomegalovirus exposure and HLA in healthy donors. Separation from the roughly 670-subject first cohort characterized the approximately 130-subject validation cohort, to which the donors belonged. The assay was immunoSEQ multiplex PCR, and TCRdb's table has in-frame clones only and misses some. The sample lists 100,000 to 150,000 clones; 90% to 96% were seen once. A word on this clone: Antigen specificity is unknown. The sample contains more than one DNA sequence encoding this CDR3.

V was cut by 2 bases and J by 6 bases, with 5 bases left in between. The CDR3 loop spans 12 amino acids. Germline V gene data show CDR1 as MNHEY and CDR2 as SMNVEV (reference sequence). Study results and limitations: First-cohort TCR clusters tended to co-occur in the roughly 130 validation repertoires, a later analysis found. In vitro work confirmed that a few CMV-associated chains recognize CMV antigens.

The J gene is TRBJ2-1, the V gene TRBV27, with a weak D call TRBD2 (5 bases). The specimen sequenced was PBMCs. This sequence was found in a man younger than 35 in good health and CMV-seronegative. The CDR3 DNA sequence: TGTGCCAGCAGTTTACGGGGCAATGAGCAGTTCTTC. Its protein product is CASSLRGNEQFF.